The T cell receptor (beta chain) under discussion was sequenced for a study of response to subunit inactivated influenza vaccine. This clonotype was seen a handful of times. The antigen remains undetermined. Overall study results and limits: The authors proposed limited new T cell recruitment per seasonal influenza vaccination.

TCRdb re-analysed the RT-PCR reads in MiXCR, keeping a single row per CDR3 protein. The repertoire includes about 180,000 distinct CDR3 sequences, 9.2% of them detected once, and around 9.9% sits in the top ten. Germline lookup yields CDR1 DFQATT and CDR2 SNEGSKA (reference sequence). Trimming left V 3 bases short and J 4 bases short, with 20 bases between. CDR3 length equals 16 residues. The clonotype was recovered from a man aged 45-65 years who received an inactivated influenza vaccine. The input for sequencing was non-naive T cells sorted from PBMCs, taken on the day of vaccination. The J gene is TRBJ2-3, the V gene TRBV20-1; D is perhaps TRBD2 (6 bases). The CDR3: CSASKLGGGLADTQYF. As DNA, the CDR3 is TGCAGTGCTAGTAAACTTGGTGGAGGGCTCGCAGATACGCAGTATTTT.